This T cell receptor beta chain was captured in a study of blood T cell repertoires in COVID-19. Whole-study context: Samples taken during acute and convalescent COVID-19 were collected in the United States, Italy and Spain. T cells, B-cell-depleted T cells, or PBMCs supplied cDNA or gDNA.

As processed by the authors: Amplification of reference gene primers provided the estimated nucleated cell counts. This table comes from immunoSEQ multiplex PCR, and its TCRdb copy is limited to in-frame clones, with some not included. The D gene and trimming were derived from the DNA, and the V and J assignments and clone size from that table. The sample consists of roughly 100,000 clones, more than 75% of them appearing once. Germline trimming cut 2 bases from V and 0 bases from J; bases unmatched to any gene: 7. This CDR3 spans 18 amino acids. The germline V gene has CDR1 KGHSH and CDR2 LQKENI. J is TRBJ2-6 and V is TRBV18; TRBD1 agrees at 7 bases. The TCR sequence derives from a man between 50 and 59 years old with active or convalescent COVID-19. The source material was peripheral blood. The CDR3: CASSPATGKVSGANVLTF. In DNA, the CDR3 is TGTGCCAGCTCACCAGCGACAGGGAAAGTCTCTGGGGCCAACGTCCTGACTTTC.